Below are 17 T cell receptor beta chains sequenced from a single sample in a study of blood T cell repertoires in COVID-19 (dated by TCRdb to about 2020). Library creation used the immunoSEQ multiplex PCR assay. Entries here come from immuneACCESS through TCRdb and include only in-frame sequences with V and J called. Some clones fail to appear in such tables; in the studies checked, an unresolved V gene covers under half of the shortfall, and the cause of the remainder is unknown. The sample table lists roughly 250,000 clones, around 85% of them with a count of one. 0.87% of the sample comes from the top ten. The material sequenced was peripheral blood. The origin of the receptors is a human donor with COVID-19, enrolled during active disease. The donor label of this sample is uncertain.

The CDR3 protein is CAGDRGKGSGANVLTF. The CDR3 bases are TGTGCCGGAGACAGGGGTAAAGGTTCTGGGGCCAACGTCCTGACTTTC. V usage is TRBV30 and J usage is TRBJ2-6; 8 bases are shared with TRBD1. Germline assignment: CDR1 GTSNPN and CDR2 SVGIG (reference sequence). Trimming cost V 8 bases and J 1 base; bases outside gene matches: 10. CDR3 length equals 16 residues.

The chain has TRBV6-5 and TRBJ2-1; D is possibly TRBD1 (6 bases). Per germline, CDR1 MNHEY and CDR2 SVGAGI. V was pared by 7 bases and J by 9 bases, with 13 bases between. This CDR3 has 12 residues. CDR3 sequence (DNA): TGTGCCAGCACCAGGGGCAGGGGTGAGCAGTTCTTC. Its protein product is CASTRGRGEQFF.

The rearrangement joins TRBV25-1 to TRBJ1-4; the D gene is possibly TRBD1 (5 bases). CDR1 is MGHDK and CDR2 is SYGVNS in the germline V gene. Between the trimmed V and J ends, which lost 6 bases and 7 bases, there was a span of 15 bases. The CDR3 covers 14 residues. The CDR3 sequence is CASSGDFDGEKLFF. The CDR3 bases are TGTGCCAGCAGCGGGGACTTTGATGGTGAAAAACTGTTTTTT.

The DNA of the CDR3 is TGTGCCAGCAGTTTTGGCGTCGGGGAGTACACCTTC. This sequence encodes CASSFGVGEYTF. J is TRBJ1-2 and V is TRBV12-3 or TRBV12-4; D is unresolved. This CDR3 is built from 12 residues. V was pared by 3 bases and J by 11 bases, with 13 bases between.

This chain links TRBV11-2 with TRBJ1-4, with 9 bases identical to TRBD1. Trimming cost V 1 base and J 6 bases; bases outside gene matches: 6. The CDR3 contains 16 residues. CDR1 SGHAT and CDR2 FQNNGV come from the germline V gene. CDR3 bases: TGTGCCAGCAGCTTAGGCGGGACAGGGTACGATGAAAAACTGTTTTTT. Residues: CASSLGGTGYDEKLFF.

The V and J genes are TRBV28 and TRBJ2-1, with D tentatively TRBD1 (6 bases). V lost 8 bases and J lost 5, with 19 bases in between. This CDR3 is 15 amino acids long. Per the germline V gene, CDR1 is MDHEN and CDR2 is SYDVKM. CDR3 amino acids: CASVTSGAPNNEQFF. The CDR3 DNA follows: TGTGCCAGCGTGACATCAGGGGCCCCGAACAATGAGCAGTTCTTC.

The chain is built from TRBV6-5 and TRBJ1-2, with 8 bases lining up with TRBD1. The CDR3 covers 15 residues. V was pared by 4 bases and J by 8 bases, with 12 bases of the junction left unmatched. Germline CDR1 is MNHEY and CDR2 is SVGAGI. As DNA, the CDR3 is TGTGCCAGCAGTTGGACAGGGATAGCTTCGCCGGGCTACACCTTC. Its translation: CASSWTGIASPGYTF.

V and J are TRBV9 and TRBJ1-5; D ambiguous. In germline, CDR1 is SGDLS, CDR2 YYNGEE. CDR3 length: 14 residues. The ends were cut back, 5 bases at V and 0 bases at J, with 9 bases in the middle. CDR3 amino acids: CASSGGLSNQPQHF. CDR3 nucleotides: TGTGCCAGCAGTGGCGGCCTTAGCAATCAGCCCCAGCATTTT. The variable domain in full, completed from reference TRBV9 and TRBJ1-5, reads DSGVTQTPKHLITATGQRVTLRCSPRSGDLSVYWYQQSLDQGLQFLIQYYNGEERAKGNILERFSAQQFPDLHSELNLSSLELGDSALYFCASSGGLSNQPQHFGDGTRLSIL.

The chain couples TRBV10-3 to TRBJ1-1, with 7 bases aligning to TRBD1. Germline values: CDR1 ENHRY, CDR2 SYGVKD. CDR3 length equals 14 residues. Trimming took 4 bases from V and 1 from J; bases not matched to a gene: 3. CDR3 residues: CAISGQGKNTEAFF. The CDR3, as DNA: TGTGCCATCAGTGGACAGGGCAAGAACACTGAAGCTTTCTTT.

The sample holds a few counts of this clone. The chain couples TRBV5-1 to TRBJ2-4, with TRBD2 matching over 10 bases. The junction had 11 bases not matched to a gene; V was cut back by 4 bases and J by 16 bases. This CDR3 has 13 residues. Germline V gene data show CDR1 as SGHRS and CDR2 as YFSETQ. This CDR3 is CASSGTGTSAVYF. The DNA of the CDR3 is TGCGCCAGCAGCGGAACCGGGACTAGCGCGGTTTACTTC.

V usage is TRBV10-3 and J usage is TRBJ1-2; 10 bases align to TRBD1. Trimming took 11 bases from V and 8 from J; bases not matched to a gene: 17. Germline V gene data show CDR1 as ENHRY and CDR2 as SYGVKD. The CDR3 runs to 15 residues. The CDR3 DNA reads TGTGCCTCCCGGCTTTCCGGGACAGGGGCGTCCGGCTACACCTTC. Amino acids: CASRLSGTGASGYTF.

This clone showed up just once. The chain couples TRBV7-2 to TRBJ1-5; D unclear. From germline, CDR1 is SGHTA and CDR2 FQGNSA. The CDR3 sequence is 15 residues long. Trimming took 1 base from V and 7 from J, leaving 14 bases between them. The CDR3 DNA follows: TGTGCCAGCAGCTTAGAGTCGAGTTTCGGGCAGCCCCAGCATTTT. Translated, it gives CASSLESSFGQPQHF.

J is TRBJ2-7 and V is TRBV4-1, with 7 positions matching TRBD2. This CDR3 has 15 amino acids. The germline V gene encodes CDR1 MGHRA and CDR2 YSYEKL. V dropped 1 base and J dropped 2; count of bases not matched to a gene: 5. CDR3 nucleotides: TGCGCCAGCAGCCAAGCAGATAGCGGGCCCTACGAGCAGTACTTC. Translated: CASSQADSGPYEQYF.

The CDR3 bases are TGCAGCGCTGACTGGGTCGGCAGGGGGAACACTGAAGCTTTCTTT. It codes for CSADWVGRGNTEAFF. The chain has TRBV29-1 and TRBJ1-1; a weak D match, TRBD1 (6 bases). Deletions cut 7 bases from V and 1 base from J, with 19 bases between. Germline lookup yields CDR1 SQVTM and CDR2 ANQGSEA. CDR3 length: 15 residues.

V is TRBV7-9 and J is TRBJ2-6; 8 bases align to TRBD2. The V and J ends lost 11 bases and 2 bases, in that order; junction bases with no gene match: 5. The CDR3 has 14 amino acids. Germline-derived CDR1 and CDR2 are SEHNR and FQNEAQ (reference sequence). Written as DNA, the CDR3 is TGTGCCTACAGGCGGGGGGCTGGGGCCAACGTCCTGACTTTC. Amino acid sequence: CAYRRGAGANVLTF.

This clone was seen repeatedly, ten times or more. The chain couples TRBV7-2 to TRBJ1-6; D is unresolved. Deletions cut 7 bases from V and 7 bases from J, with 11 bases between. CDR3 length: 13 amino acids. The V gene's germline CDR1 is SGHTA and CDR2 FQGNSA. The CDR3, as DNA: TGTGCCAGCACCGCTCCGGGGAATTCACCCCTCCACTTT. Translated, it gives CASTAPGNSPLHF.

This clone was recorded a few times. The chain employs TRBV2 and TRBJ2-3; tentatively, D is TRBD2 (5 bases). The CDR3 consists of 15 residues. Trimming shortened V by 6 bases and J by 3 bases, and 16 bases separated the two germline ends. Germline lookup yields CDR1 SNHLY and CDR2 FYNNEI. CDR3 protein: CASSLDSGGTDTQYF. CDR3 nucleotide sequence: TGTGCCAGCAGCTTGGACTCTGGCGGGACAGATACGCAGTATTTT.